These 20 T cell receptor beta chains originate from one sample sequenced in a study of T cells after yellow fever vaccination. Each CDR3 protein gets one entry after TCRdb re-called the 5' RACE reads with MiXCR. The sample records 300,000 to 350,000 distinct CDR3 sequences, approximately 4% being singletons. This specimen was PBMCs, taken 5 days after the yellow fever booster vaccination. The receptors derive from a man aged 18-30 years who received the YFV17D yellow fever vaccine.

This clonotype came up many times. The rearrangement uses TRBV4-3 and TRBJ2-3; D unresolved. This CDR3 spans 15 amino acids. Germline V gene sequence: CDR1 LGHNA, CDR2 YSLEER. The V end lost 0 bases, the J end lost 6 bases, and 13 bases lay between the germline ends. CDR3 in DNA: TGCGCCAGCAGCCAAGATGTGGCTGCCTCGGATACGCAGTATTTT. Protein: CASSQDVAASDTQYF.

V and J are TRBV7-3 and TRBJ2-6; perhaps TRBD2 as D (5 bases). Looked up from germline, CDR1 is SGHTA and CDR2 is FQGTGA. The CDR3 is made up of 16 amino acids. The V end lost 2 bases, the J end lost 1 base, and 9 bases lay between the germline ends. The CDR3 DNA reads TGTGCCAGCAGCTTATATGGGGAGTCTGGGGCCAACGTCCTGACTTTC. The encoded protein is CASSLYGESGANVLTF.

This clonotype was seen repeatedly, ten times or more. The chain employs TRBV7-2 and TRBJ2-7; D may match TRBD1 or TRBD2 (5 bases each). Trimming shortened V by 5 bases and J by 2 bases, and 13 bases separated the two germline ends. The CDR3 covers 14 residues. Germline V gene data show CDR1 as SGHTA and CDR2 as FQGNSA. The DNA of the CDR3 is TGTGCCAGCAGCCCGTGGGACGTCGCCTACGAGCAGTACTTC. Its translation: CASSPWDVAYEQYF.

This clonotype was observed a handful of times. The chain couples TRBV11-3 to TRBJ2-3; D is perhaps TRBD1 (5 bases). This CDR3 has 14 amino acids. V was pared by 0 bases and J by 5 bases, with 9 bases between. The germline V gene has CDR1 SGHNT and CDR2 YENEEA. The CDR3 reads CASSLEGLGDTQYF. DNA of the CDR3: TGTGCCAGCAGCTTAGAGGGGCTGGGAGATACGCAGTATTTT.

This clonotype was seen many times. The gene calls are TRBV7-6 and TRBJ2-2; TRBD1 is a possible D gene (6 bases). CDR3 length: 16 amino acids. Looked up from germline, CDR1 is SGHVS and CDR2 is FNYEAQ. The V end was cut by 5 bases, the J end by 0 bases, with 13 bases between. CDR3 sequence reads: CASSPQDSPNTGELFF. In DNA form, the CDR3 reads TGTGCCAGCAGCCCCCAGGACAGCCCGAACACCGGGGAGCTGTTTTTT.

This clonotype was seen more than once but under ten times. The CDR3 coding sequence is TGTGCCAGCAATACGGAGACTAGCGAAACCGGGGAGCTGTTTTTT. Residues: CASNTETSETGELFF. J is TRBJ2-2 and V is TRBV4-2, with TRBD2 matching over 8 bases. This CDR3 is built from 15 residues. Trimming at V came to 7 bases and at J to 5 bases, leaving 9 bases not matched to a gene. Germline V CDR1 and CDR2: LGHNA, YNFKEQ.

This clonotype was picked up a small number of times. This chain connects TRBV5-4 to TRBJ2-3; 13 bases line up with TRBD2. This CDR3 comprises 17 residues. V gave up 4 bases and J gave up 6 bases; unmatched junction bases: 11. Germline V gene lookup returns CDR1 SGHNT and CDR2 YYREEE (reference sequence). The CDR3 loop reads CASSPGLAGALRDTQYF. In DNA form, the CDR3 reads TGTGCCAGCAGCCCCGGACTAGCGGGGGCCTTACGGGATACGCAGTATTTT. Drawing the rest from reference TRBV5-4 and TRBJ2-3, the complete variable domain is ETGVTQSPTHLIKTRGQQVTLRCSSQSGHNTVSWYQQALGQGPQFIFQYYREEENGRGNFPPRFSGLQFPNYSSELNVNALELDDSALYLCASSPGLAGALRDTQYFGPGTRLTVL.

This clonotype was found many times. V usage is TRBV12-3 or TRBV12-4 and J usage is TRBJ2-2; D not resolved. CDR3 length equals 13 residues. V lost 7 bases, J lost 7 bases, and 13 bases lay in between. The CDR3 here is CASTLLFDGELFF. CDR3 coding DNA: TGTGCCAGCACCCTTCTATTCGACGGGGAGCTGTTTTTT.

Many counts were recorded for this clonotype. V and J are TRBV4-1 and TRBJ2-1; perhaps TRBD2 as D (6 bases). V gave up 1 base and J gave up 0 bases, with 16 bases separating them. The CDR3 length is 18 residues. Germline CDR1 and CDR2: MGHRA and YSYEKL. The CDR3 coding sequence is TGCGCCAGCAGCCAAGCCAATCTGGTCGGGAGCTCCTACAATGAGCAGTTCTTC. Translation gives CASSQANLVGSSYNEQFF.

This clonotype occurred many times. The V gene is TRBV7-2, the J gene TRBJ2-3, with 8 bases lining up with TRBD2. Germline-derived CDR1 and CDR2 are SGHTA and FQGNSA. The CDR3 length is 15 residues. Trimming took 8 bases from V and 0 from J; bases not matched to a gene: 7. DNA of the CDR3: TGTGCCAGCGGTCTTGCGGGGGGCAGCACAGATACGCAGTATTTT. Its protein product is CASGLAGGSTDTQYF.

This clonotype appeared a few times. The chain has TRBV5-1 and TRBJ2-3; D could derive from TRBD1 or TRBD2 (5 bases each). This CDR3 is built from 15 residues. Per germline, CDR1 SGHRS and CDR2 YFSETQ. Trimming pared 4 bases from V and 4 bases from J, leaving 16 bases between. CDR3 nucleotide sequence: TGCGCCAGCAGCCGGGACGGAGCGATCCCAGATACGCAGTATTTT. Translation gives CASSRDGAIPDTQYF.

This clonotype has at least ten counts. The CDR3 bases are TGTGCCACCAGTGATACCCCGGGCGGGGATACGCAGTATTTT. Its translation: CATSDTPGGDTQYF. V and J are TRBV24-1 and TRBJ2-3; D is perhaps TRBD2 (5 bases). This CDR3 region has 14 residues. With 3 bases removed from V and 6 bases from J, the gap between germline ends came to 12 bases. The germline gives CDR1 KGHDR, CDR2 SFDVKD.

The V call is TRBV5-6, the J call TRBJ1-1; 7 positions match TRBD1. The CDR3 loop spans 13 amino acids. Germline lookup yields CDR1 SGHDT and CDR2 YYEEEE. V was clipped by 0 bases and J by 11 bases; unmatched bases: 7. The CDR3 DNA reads TGTGCCAGCAGCTTGGCCTGGGGACAGCGGGCTTTCTTT. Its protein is CASSLAWGQRAFF.

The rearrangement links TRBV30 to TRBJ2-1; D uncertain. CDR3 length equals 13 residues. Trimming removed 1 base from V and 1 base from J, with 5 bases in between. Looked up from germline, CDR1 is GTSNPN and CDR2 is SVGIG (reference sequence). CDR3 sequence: CAWSDGSYNEQFF. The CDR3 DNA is TGTGCCTGGAGTGACGGGTCCTACAATGAGCAGTTCTTC. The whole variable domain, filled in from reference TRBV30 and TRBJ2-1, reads SQTIHQWPATLVQPVGSPLSLECTVEGTSNPNLYWYRQAAGRGLQLLFYSVGIGQISSEVPQNLSASRPQDRQFILSSKKLLLSDSGFYLCAWSDGSYNEQFFGPGTRLTVL.

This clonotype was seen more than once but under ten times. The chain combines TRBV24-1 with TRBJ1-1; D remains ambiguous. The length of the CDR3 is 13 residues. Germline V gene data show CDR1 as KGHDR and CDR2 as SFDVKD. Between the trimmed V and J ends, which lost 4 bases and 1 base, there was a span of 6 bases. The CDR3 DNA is TGTGCCACCAGTGAAGGTAGGAACACTGAAGCTTTCTTT. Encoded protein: CATSEGRNTEAFF.

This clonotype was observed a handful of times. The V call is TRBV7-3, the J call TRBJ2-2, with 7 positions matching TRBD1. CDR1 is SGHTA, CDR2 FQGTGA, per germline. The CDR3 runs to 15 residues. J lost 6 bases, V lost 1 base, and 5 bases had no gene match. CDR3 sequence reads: CASSLREGTAGELFF. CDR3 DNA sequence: TGTGCCAGCAGCTTAAGAGAGGGGACAGCCGGGGAGCTGTTTTTT.

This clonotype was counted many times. The CDR3: CASSWGRPSSYEQYF. The CDR3 DNA is TGCGCCAGCAGCTGGGGACGGCCGAGCTCCTACGAGCAGTACTTC. The rearrangement links TRBV5-1 to TRBJ2-7, with D perhaps assigned TRBD1 or TRBD2 (5 bases each). Deletions cut 3 bases from V and 0 bases from J, with 13 bases between. CDR3 length equals 15 residues. Per germline, CDR1 SGHRS and CDR2 YFSETQ.

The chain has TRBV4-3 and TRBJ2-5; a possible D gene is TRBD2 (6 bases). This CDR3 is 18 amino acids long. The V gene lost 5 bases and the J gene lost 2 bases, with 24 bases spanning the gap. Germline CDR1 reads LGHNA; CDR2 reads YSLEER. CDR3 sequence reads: CASSNLVVGRGTQETQYF. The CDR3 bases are TGCGCCAGCAGCAACCTGGTGGTGGGGCGCGGGACTCAAGAGACCCAGTACTTC.

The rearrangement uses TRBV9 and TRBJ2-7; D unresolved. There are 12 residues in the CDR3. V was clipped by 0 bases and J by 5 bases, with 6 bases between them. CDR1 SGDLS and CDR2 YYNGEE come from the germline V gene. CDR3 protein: CASSVGSNEQYV. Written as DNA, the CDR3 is TGTGCCAGCAGCGTAGGGTCTAACGAGCAGTACGTC.

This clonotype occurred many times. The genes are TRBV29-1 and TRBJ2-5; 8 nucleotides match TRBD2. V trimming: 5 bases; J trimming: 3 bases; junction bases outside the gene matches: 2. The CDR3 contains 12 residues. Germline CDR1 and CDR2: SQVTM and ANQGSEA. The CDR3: CSVHSGEETQYF. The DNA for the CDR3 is TGCAGCGTTCATAGCGGGGAAGAGACCCAGTACTTC.